The rows below give T cell receptor beta chains drawn from one sample of a study of beta chain features in type 1 diabetes. Profiled with immunoSEQ multiplex PCR; TCRdb holds only in-frame clones, not every one. Among more than 350,000 clones listed, over 9.5% were seen once. Sequences were obtained from naive CD4+ T cells from blood. These TCRs come from a woman in her late teens or twenties in good health. The CDR3 runs from the conserved cysteine through the conserved F or W. D genes are given only for firm matches. Some rows mark clone size as missing; the rest say once, few, many or name a class of expanded clone.

>TRBJ2-4|-|few|TRBV7-2
CASSLARVDIQYF
TGTGCCAGCAGCTTAGCGAGGGTCGACATTCAGTACTTC
>TRBJ1-6|TRBD1|-|TRBV4-3
CASSQSTTGRNKNSPLHF
TGCGCCAGCAGCCAGAGTACGACAGGGAGAAATAAAAATTCACCCCTCCACTTT
>TRBJ2-3|-|-|TRBV14
CASSQWGAGTDTQYF
TGTGCCAGCAGCCAATGGGGGGCTGGCACAGATACGCAGTATTTT
>TRBJ1-5|TRBD1|-|TRBV4-2
CASSPGQGINQPQHF
TGTGCCAGCAGCCCTGGACAGGGAATTAATCAGCCCCAGCATTTT
>TRBJ1-6|-|few|TRBV28
CASGSPLHF
TGTGCCAGCGGGTCACCCCTCCACTTT
>TRBJ2-3|-|-|TRBV7-8
CASSLIRLGGTDTQYF
TGTGCCAGCAGCTTAATTCGGTTGGGTGGGACAGATACGCAGTATTTT
>TRBJ2-7|TRBD2|few|TRBV7-9
CASSPRGSGSYEQYF
TGTGCCAGCAGCCCCAGGGGTAGCGGGAGCTACGAGCAGTACTTC
>TRBJ2-1|TRBD1|many|TRBV7-9
CAMTTGIHEQFF
TGTGCCATGACGACAGGGATCCATGAGCAGTTCTTC
>TRBJ2-5|-|few|TRBV5-1
CASSLGRGLSSETQYF
TGCGCCAGCAGCTTGGGGCGGGGACTCTCATCGGAGACCCAGTACTTC
>TRBJ2-1|-|-|TRBV7-9
CASSPPGDTYNEQFF
TGTGCCAGCAGCCCCCCAGGGGATACCTACAATGAGCAGTTCTTC
>TRBJ2-5|-|few|TRBV6-5
CASSMSGPETQYF
TGTGCCAGCTCTATGTCTGGGCCGGAGACCCAGTACTTC
>TRBJ2-3|-|-|TRBV4-3
CASSQADRVFGRRVSRRDTQYF
TGCGCCAGCAGCCAAGCGGACAGAGTGTTCGGAAGGAGGGTTTCCCGAAGAGATACGCAGTATTTT
>TRBJ1-5|-|-|TRBV2
CASSGGRMLGNQPQHF
TGTGCCAGCAGTGGGGGGCGGATGTTGGGCAATCAGCCCCAGCATTTT
>TRBJ2-1|TRBD2|few|TRBV7-2
CASSRTSGGRSSYNEQFF
TGTGCCAGCAGTAGGACTAGCGGGGGAAGAAGCTCCTACAATGAGCAGTTCTTC
>TRBJ2-1|-|few|TRBV11-2
CASSLVLWQEGEQFF
TGTGCCAGCAGCTTAGTATTATGGCAGGAAGGCGAGCAGTTCTTC
>TRBJ2-7|TRBD2|few|TRBV7-2
CASSLSLAGGRGSIYEQYF
TGTGCCAGCAGCTTGAGTCTAGCGGGAGGGAGGGGTTCTATCTACGAGCAGTACTTC
>TRBJ2-1|TRBD1|few|TRBV19
CASSIYRGRSDEQFF
TGTGCCAGTAGTATATACAGGGGGCGCAGCGATGAGCAGTTCTTC
>TRBJ2-5|TRBD1|few|TRBV7-3
CASSLTGTGVETQYF
TGTGCCAGCAGCTTAACCGGGACAGGGGTAGAGACCCAGTACTTC
>TRBJ2-2|-|-|TRBV14
CASSLANTGELFF
TGTGCCAGCAGCCTCGCGAACACCGGGGAGCTGTTTTTT
>TRBJ1-2|-|many|TRBV14
CASSHRANYGYTF
TGTGCCAGCAGCCACAGAGCTAACTATGGCTACACCTTC
>TRBJ2-7|-|few|TRBV13
CASSPPSAGTATYEQYF
TGTGCCAGCAGCCCCCCGTCGGCGGGGACAGCAACCTACGAGCAGTACTTC
>TRBJ2-3|-|-|TRBV11-3
CASSPVAGGSTDTQYF
TGTGCCAGCAGCCCGGTAGCTGGGGGCAGCACAGATACGCAGTATTTT
>TRBJ1-3|-|-|TRBV18
CASSPTWQGNTIYF
TGTGCCAGCTCACCAACTTGGCAGGGAAACACCATATATTTT
>TRBJ2-5|-|-|TRBV7-9
CASSLESRQETQYF
TGTGCCAGCAGCTTAGAGTCTAGGCAAGAGACCCAGTACTTC
>TRBJ1-6|-|few|TRBV7-2
CASSLEIRSSYNSPLHF
TGTGCCAGCAGCTTAGAGATCAGAAGCTCCTATAATTCACCCCTCCACTTT